The entry that follows covers one TCR beta chain sequence. The CDR3 is 16 residues long. Germline lookup yields CDR1 KGHSH and CDR2 LQKENI. Trimming removed 3 bases from V and 3 bases from J; junction bases left unmatched: 7. The authors' processing: Cell counts per sample came from amplifying reference gene primers. Data came from immunoSEQ multiplex PCR; TCRdb stores just in-frame clones and leaves some out. The DNA was the basis for D and trimming; V, J and clone size are from that table. The repertoire holds approximately 160,000 clones, with 65% to 90% as singletons. The data stem from a study of blood T cell repertoires in COVID-19. The wider study: Acute and convalescent COVID-19 samples came from the United States, Italy and Spain. From T cells, B-cell-depleted T cells, or PBMCs came the material, which was cDNA or gDNA.

This sequence originates from a woman aged 50 to 65 in a cohort sampled during active or convalescent COVID-19. This rearrangement joins TRBV18 to TRBJ2-2; 7 bases agree with TRBD2. The sequenced sample consisted of peripheral blood. CDR3 DNA sequence: TGTGCCAGCTCACCGCCCGAGCGGGGCTACACCGGGGAGCTGTTTTTT. This codes for CASSPPERGYTGELFF. The whole variable domain, filled in from reference TRBV18 and TRBJ2-2, reads NAGVMQNPRHLVRRRGQEARLRCSPMKGHSHVYWYRQLPEEGLKFMVYLQKENIIDESGMPKERFSAEFPKEGPSILRIQQVVRGDSAAYFCASSPPERGYTGELFFGEGSRLTVL.